What follows are 15 T cell receptor beta chains derived from one specimen sequenced in a study of blood T cell repertoires in COVID-19. TCRdb's copy holds only in-frame clones and misses some; the assay was immunoSEQ multiplex PCR. Of around 190,000 clones listed, 80% to 85% are singletons. Sequenced: PBMCs or T cells enriched from blood (not recorded which). The receptor source for this set is a woman aged 25 to 39 who had been exposed to COVID-19.

The chain joins TRBV5-1 to TRBJ1-3; no clear D gene. Trimming took 4 bases from V and 0 from J, leaving 14 bases between them. CDR1 SGHRS and CDR2 YFSETQ come from the germline V gene. The CDR3 spans 16 residues. As DNA, the CDR3 is TGCGCCAGCAGCCTGGGGATCTGGAGCTCTGGAAACACCATATATTTT. This encodes CASSLGIWSSGNTIYF.

Notes on this clone: Other DNA sequences in the same sample also yield this CDR3. The chain links TRBV30 to TRBJ1-3; D call uncertain. V lost 3 bases and J 4 bases, leaving 10 bases between the germline ends. Germline CDR1 and CDR2: GTSNPN and SVGIG (reference sequence). The CDR3 is 13 amino acids. DNA of the CDR3: TGTGCCTGGAGCCGAGGGTCAGGAAACACCATATATTTT. This codes for CAWSRGSGNTIYF.

The CDR3 bases are TGTGCCAGCAGCGCTGGGGCAGGGGTGGGCTATGGCTACACCTTC. Protein product: CASSAGAGVGYGYTF. The chain carries TRBV9 and TRBJ1-2; possible D gene TRBD1, 6 bases. Germline assignment: CDR1 SGDLS and CDR2 YYNGEE. This CDR3 region has 15 residues. V was shortened by 3 bases and J by 4 bases, with 16 bases between the two germline ends.

The chain has TRBV9 and TRBJ1-2; 9 bases match TRBD1. The V gene's germline CDR1 is SGDLS and CDR2 YYNGEE. Trimming cost V 2 bases and J 0 bases; bases outside gene matches: 2. The CDR3 loop spans 15 amino acids. The CDR3, as DNA: TGTGCCAGCAGCGTCGGGGACAGGGCTAACTATGGCTACACCTTC. The encoded protein is CASSVGDRANYGYTF.

The J gene is TRBJ1-5, the V gene TRBV19; TRBD1 aligns across 8 bases. The CDR3 is 15 residues long. Per the germline V gene, CDR1 is LNHDA and CDR2 is SQIVND (reference sequence). Trimming at V came to 3 bases and at J to 5 bases, leaving 6 bases not matched to a gene. The CDR3 protein is CASSMGDRLYQPQHF. The CDR3 DNA is TGTGCCAGTAGTATGGGGGACAGGCTTTATCAGCCCCAGCATTTT.

The chain recombines TRBV4-1 with TRBJ2-7; 8 nucleotides align to TRBD1. This CDR3 spans 14 amino acids. J lost 3 bases, V lost 2 bases, and 3 bases had no gene match. Germline V lookup: CDR1 MGHRA, CDR2 YSYEKL. CDR3 region: CASSQPGTGYEQYF. The CDR3 bases are TGCGCCAGCAGCCAACCAGGGACAGGCTACGAGCAGTACTTC.

The V and J genes are TRBV3-1 (or the pseudogene TRBV3-2) and TRBJ1-6; D gene ambiguous. Trimming left V 3 bases short and J 6 bases short, with 12 bases between. CDR3 length equals 15 residues. Germline assignment: CDR1 LGHDT and CDR2 YNNKEL (reference sequence). The CDR3, as DNA: TGTGCCAGCAGCCATTCGTACGGCGGTAATTCACCCCTCCACTTT. Protein product: CASSHSYGGNSPLHF.

Only one count was recorded for this clone. The chain couples TRBV6-1 to TRBJ1-1, with a tentative D call TRBD1 (5 bases). Germline-derived CDR1 and CDR2 are MNHNS and SASEGT. The V end was cut by 5 bases, the J end by 0 bases, with 13 bases between. CDR3 length equals 15 residues. Here the CDR3 DNA reads TGTGCCAGCAGTTCCCGACAGCTCATGAACACTGAAGCTTTCTTT. Translation: CASSSRQLMNTEAFF.

This clone was counted a few times. The V gene is TRBV2, the J gene TRBJ1-2; D is ambiguous. Germline values: CDR1 SNHLY, CDR2 FYNNEI. The CDR3 consists of 15 residues. V lost 1 base and J lost 7, with 16 bases in between. In nucleotides, the CDR3 is TGTGCCAGCAGTGAAGTTAGTGGATCCACGGGTGGCTACACCTTC. Protein sequence: CASSEVSGSTGGYTF.

In DNA, the CDR3 is TGTGCCAGCAGTCGACAGGGGCCCGGGGAGCTGTTTTTT. Protein sequence: CASSRQGPGELFF. J is TRBJ2-2 and V is TRBV28, with TRBD1 matching 8 bases. Losses at the gene ends were 5 bases for V and 6 bases for J; bases not matched to a gene: 2. The CDR3 has 13 residues. Germline lookup yields CDR1 MDHEN and CDR2 SYDVKM.

The genes are TRBV4-1 and TRBJ2-4, with 9 bases lining up with TRBD1. The CDR3 extends over 18 amino acids. V shed 3 bases, J shed 2 bases, and the junction held 11 bases outside the gene matches. The V gene's germline CDR1 is MGHRA and CDR2 YSYEKL. The CDR3 spells CASSQEQGAERSKNIQYF. The CDR3 DNA is TGCGCCAGCAGCCAGGAACAGGGGGCGGAGAGGTCCAAAAACATTCAGTACTTC.

The chain uses TRBV5-5 and TRBJ1-2; weak D call: TRBD1 (6 bases). CDR3 length: 14 residues. Trimming removed 6 bases from V and 0 bases from J, with 12 bases in between. CDR1 and CDR2 (germline): SGHKS, YYEKEE (reference sequence). The CDR3 here is CASIRDITNYGYTF. DNA of the CDR3: TGTGCCAGCATCCGGGACATTACTAACTATGGCTACACCTTC.

This chain connects TRBV6-5 to TRBJ2-1; TRBD1 matches at 10 bases. The CDR3 totals 15 residues. Germline V gene lookup returns CDR1 MNHEY and CDR2 SVGAGI. With 5 bases clipped from V and 3 bases from J, the junction kept 4 bases outside the gene matches. The CDR3 sequence: CASSQGDRGYNEQFF. CDR3 coding DNA: TGTGCCAGCAGTCAGGGGGACAGGGGCTACAATGAGCAGTTCTTC.

V usage is TRBV11-3 and J usage is TRBJ1-1, with no clear D. This CDR3 comprises 15 residues. The germline V and J ends were trimmed by 5 bases and 5 bases, with 18 bases remaining between them. The V gene's germline CDR1 is SGHNT and CDR2 YENEEA. The CDR3 region is CASSPGSMRVTEAFF. The CDR3 DNA follows: TGTGCCAGCAGCCCCGGGTCGATGAGGGTTACTGAAGCTTTCTTT.

V and J are TRBV19 and TRBJ1-2, with D hard to call. Trimming left V 3 bases short and J 2 bases short, with 7 bases between. This CDR3 region has 13 residues. In germline, CDR1 is LNHDA, CDR2 SQIVND (reference sequence). Here the CDR3 DNA reads TGTGCCAGTAGTATTATGTCCAACTATGGCTACACCTTC. It encodes CASSIMSNYGYTF.